The present TCR beta chain was sequenced within a study of T cells in Graves' hyperthyroidism and ophthalmopathy. Study-wide results and limits: Among thyroid clonotypes expanded above 0.001, most also appeared in blood.

Germline CDR1 reads SNHLY; CDR2 reads FYNNEI. This CDR3 region has 16 residues. V was pared by 3 bases and J by 2 bases, with 6 bases of the junction left unmatched. Clinical Activity Scores of at least 3, NOSPECS grades of at least 4 and durations under 3 months characterized ophthalmopathy patients. RNA transcripts served as the template for amplifying TCR beta CDR3 regions. HTBI primers were used for first-round RT-PCR of the TCR CDR3. TCRdb passed the multiplex PCR reads through MiXCR, listing each CDR3 protein once. The sample yields over 400,000 distinct CDR3 sequences, 20% to 25% seen once. With regard to this clonotype: Its antigen is not known.

This TCR derives from a woman between 65 and 79 years old with Graves' ophthalmopathy. The V call is TRBV2, the J call TRBJ1-5, with 8 bases identical to TRBD1. The specimen sequenced was blood. The CDR3 loop is CASSEWQGAGNQPQHF. The CDR3 DNA reads TGTGCCAGCAGTGAGTGGCAGGGGGCAGGCAATCAGCCCCAGCATTTT.